The TCR beta chain described here comes from a study of cytomegalovirus exposure and HLA in healthy donors. As for the study in general: Genotyping of 400 or so donors showed that over 80% belonged to the Caucasian-associated ancestry cluster.

Whole-study results and caveats: Cytomegalovirus-associated status was assigned to some 160 TCR beta chains. Accurate HLA-A and HLA-B prediction from TCR beta sequences was reported for most subjects. The authors later found most CMV-associated TCR beta chains appeared HLA-restricted.

CDR1 and CDR2 from the germline V gene are ENHRY and SYGVKD. Trimming took 2 bases from V and 8 from J, leaving 12 bases between them. The CDR3 contains 13 residues. Regarding this clone: Its antigen remains unknown.

The primer mix had 60 Vbeta and 13 Jbeta primers. The data were produced by immunoSEQ multiplex PCR, yet TCRdb's version contains in-frame clones alone and is incomplete. The sample shows 210,000 or so clones, roughly 89% of them seen only once. The chain couples TRBV10-3 to TRBJ1-1; no clear D gene. This TCR was sampled from a woman younger than 35 in good health and CMV-seronegative. The sequencing input was PBMCs. The CDR3 spells CAISEKTGREAFF. As DNA, the CDR3 is TGTGCCATCAGTGAGAAGACGGGGAGAGAAGCTTTCTTT.